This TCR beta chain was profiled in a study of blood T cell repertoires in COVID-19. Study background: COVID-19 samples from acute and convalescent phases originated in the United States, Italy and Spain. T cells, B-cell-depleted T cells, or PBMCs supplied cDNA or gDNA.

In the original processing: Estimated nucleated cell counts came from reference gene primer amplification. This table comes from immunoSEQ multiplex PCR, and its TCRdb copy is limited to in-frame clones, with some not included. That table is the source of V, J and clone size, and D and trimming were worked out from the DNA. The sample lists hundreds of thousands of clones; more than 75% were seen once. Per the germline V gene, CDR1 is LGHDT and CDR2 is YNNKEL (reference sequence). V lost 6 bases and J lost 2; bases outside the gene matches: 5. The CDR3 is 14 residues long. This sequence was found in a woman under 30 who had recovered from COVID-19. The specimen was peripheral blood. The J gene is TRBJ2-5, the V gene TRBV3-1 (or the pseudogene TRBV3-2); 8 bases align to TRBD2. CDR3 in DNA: TGTGCCAGCAGTTCTACTAGCGGTCAAGAGACCCAGTACTTC. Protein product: CASSSTSGQETQYF.